A selection of T cell receptor beta chains follows, all from one sample in a study of blood T cell repertoires in COVID-19. The method was immunoSEQ multiplex PCR; TCRdb's version includes in-frame clones alone and lacks a portion of them. This sample has 120,000 to 150,000 clones; 88% occur once, and the top ten carry more than 9%. The sequenced material came from peripheral blood. The receptors here all came from a man aged 50 to 60 with active or convalescent COVID-19. Each CDR3 is given with its conserved first and last residue. Fields, in order: V gene, CDR3 length, D gene, clone size, J gene, CDR3 protein, CDR3 DNA. D genes are given only for firm matches. The size of a clone is reported for some rows only, either as once, few or many, or as a class for expanded clones.

>TRBV4-1|15|NA|NA|TRBJ1-5
CASSQFQGLDQPQHF
TGCGCCAGCAGCCAGTTCCAGGGTTTGGATCAGCCCCAGCATTTT
>TRBV7-7|15|TRBD2|NA|TRBJ2-1
CASSPRLAIYNEQFF
TGTGCTAGCAGCCCACGACTAGCGATCTACAATGAGCAGTTCTTC
>TRBV2|15|TRBD2|few|TRBJ2-2
CASSAGGRDTGELFF
TGTGCCAGCAGTGCCGGCGGGAGAGACACCGGGGAGCTGTTTTTT
>TRBV12-3/TRBV12-4|13|TRBD1|NA|TRBJ1-2
CASSSPPTGAITF
TGTGCCAGCAGTTCCCCCCCCACAGGGGCAATCACCTTC
>TRBV28|14|NA|NA|TRBJ1-1
CAIAAPAMNTEAFF
TGTGCCATCGCGGCGCCCGCTATGAACACTGAAGCTTTCTTT
>TRBV19|17|TRBD2|NA|TRBJ2-3
CASGKPGLAGVADTQYF
TGTGCCAGTGGAAAGCCAGGACTAGCGGGAGTGGCAGATACGCAGTATTTT
>TRBV2|14|TRBD2|NA|TRBJ2-7
CASKDRDYFREQYF
TGTGCCAGCAAGGACCGGGACTACTTTCGTGAGCAGTACTTC
>TRBV5-6|14|TRBD1|NA|TRBJ2-4
CASSFRDSKNIQYF
TGTGCCAGCAGCTTCCGGGACAGTAAAAACATTCAGTACTTC
>TRBV6-4|14|NA|NA|TRBJ1-6
CASSDGEWNSPLHF
TGTGCCAGCAGTGACGGAGAGTGGAATTCACCCCTCCACTTT
>TRBV7-9|14|TRBD1|NA|TRBJ1-3
CASSFDRVGNTIYF
TGTGCCAGCAGCTTCGACAGGGTCGGAAACACCATATATTTT
>TRBV7-8|16|TRBD2|NA|TRBJ2-5
CASSLAGAGVQETQYF
TGTGCCAGCAGCTTAGCGGGAGCGGGAGTCCAAGAGACCCAGTACTTC
>TRBV3-1/TRBV3-2|17|TRBD2|NA|TRBJ2-1
CASSQDPTSGGQNEQFF
TGTGCCAGCAGCCAAGATCCGACTAGCGGGGGACAGAATGAGCAGTTCTTC
>TRBV30|13|TRBD1|once|TRBJ2-1
CAWTGQGYLVLFF
TGTGCCTGGACCGGACAGGGATACCTAGTACTGTTCTTC
>TRBV19|18|NA|NA|TRBJ1-3
CASSSERQAAYSGNTIYF
TGTGCCAGTAGTAGCGAGCGGCAGGCAGCCTACTCTGGAAACACCATATATTTT
>TRBV6-5|15|TRBD1|NA|TRBJ2-7
CASRYDRGKSYEQYF
TGTGCCAGCAGGTACGACAGGGGGAAAAGTTACGAGCAGTACTTC
>TRBV11-2|15|TRBD2|NA|TRBJ2-3
CASSAHLSGRAGWYF
TGTGCCAGCAGCGCCCACTTGAGCGGGAGGGCCGGGTGGTATTTT
>TRBV7-2|15|NA|once|TRBJ2-7
CASSLSFGGSREQYF
TGTGCCAGCAGCTTAAGCTTTGGAGGGTCTAGGGAGCAGTACTTC
>TRBV21-1|19|NA|NA|TRBJ1-2
CASSKEMATPGQENYGYTF
TGTGCCAGCAGCAAAGAGATGGCTACCCCGGGACAGGAAAACTATGGCTACACCTTC
>TRBV6-6|16|TRBD1|NA|TRBJ1-5
CASSYGDRLYNQPQHF
TGTGCCAGCAGTTACGGGGACAGATTATACAATCAGCCCCAGCATTTT
>TRBV20-1|11|NA|NA|TRBJ2-7
CSATQPYEQYF
TGCAGTGCTACACAACCCTACGAGCAGTACTTC
>TRBV27|16|NA|NA|TRBJ1-3
CASRSAGMISGNTIYF
TGTGCCAGCAGATCCGCGGGCATGATCTCTGGAAACACCATATATTTT
>TRBV30|14|TRBD1|NA|TRBJ1-3
CAWGPGQGGNTIYF
TGTGCCTGGGGCCCGGGACAGGGAGGAAACACCATATATTTT
>TRBV6-5|15|TRBD2|NA|TRBJ2-7
CASSYSTSGRYEQYF
TGTGCCAGCAGTTACTCGACTAGCGGGAGATACGAGCAGTACTTC
>TRBV29-1|15|NA|NA|TRBJ2-1
CSVRGEDRAYNEQFF
TGCAGCGTACGCGGGGAGGATAGGGCTTACAATGAGCAGTTCTTC
>TRBV7-9|14|TRBD1|NA|TRBJ1-4
CASSTRDRGEKLFF
TGTGCCAGCAGCACCCGGGACAGGGGTGAAAAACTGTTTTTT
>TRBV9|13|NA|NA|TRBJ1-5
CASSLAWGGAQHF
TGTGCCAGCAGCCTTGCATGGGGGGGAGCCCAGCATTTT
>TRBV21-1|15|NA|NA|TRBJ1-2
CASSREGTGPYGYTF
TGTGCCAGCAGCAGGGAAGGGACAGGTCCCTATGGCTACACCTTC
>TRBV11-2|12|NA|NA|TRBJ1-6
CASSQQGPPLHF
TGTGCCAGCAGCCAACAGGGACCACCCCTCCACTTT
>TRBV19|17|TRBD2|NA|TRBJ2-2
CASSILAGDPSTGELFF
TGTGCCAGTAGTATCCTAGCGGGCGATCCGAGCACCGGGGAGCTGTTTTTT
>TRBV27|13|TRBD1|few|TRBJ2-7
CASLGQNSYEQYF
TGTGCCAGCCTGGGACAGAACTCCTACGAGCAGTACTTC
>TRBV6-5|11|NA|NA|TRBJ2-7
CASTHVEIRYF
TGTGCCAGCACGCACGTGGAGATTCGGTACTTC
>TRBV2|14|NA|NA|TRBJ1-4
CASRMRGHNEKLFF
TGTGCCAGCAGAATGCGGGGTCATAATGAAAAACTGTTTTTT
>TRBV24-1|13|NA|NA|TRBJ2-7
CATSDTGTYEQYF
TGTGCCACCAGTGACACAGGGACCTACGAGCAGTACTTC
>TRBV5-1|13|NA|NA|TRBJ1-3
CASSLDSPNTIYF
TGCGCCAGCAGCTTGGACAGCCCAAACACCATATATTTT
>TRBV28|13|NA|NA|TRBJ2-5
CASREGRKETQYF
TGTGCCAGCAGGGAGGGACGGAAAGAGACCCAGTACTTC
>TRBV5-4|15|TRBD1|NA|TRBJ2-5
CASSGGQGLGETQYF
TGTGCCAGCAGCGGCGGACAGGGCCTAGGGGAGACCCAGTACTTC
>TRBV7-2|15|TRBD1|NA|TRBJ2-1
CASSLSRGRRNEQFF
TGTGCCAGCAGCTTATCTAGGGGGCGAAGGAATGAGCAGTTCTTC